The present T cell receptor beta chain was sequenced within a study of blood T cells in healthy people across ages. General study findings and limits: With age, beta diversity per million T cells declined roughly linearly, significantly by 30 to 40.

Primed by a sample-barcoded 5' primer and a J-beta primer mix, a second PCR proceeded for roughly 6 to 12 cycles. One entry per CDR3 protein results from TCRdb running MiXCR on the 5' RACE reads. The table includes 550,000 to 700,000 distinct CDR3 sequences, roughly 28% detected once. Remarks on this clonotype: As yet, its antigen is unknown.

Peripheral blood from each donor was collected in a volume of about 9.9 milliliters. The extraction recovered at least 5.5 micrograms of total RNA per sample. With V trimmed by 1 base and J by 3 bases, 2 bases remained unmatched. The CDR3 spans 14 residues. J is TRBJ2-7 and V is TRBV12-3 or TRBV12-4, with 8 nucleotides matching TRBD1. Sequences were obtained from blood. This clonotype was sampled from an older woman in good health. CDR3 nucleotides: TGTGCCAGCAGTTTAGGGGACAGGATCTACGAGCAGTACTTC. This translates into CASSLGDRIYEQYF.